The 19 T cell receptor beta chains in this list originate from one sample, sequenced in a study of radiotherapy plus CTLA-4 blockade in lung cancer. The protocol was immunoSEQ multiplex PCR, while the TCRdb copy is restricted to in-frame clones and leaves out a portion. The sample includes more than 55,000 clones, over 70% seen only once; the top ten take 3.5% to 4.5%. Here the sequenced sample was peripheral blood, taken from a patient treated with radiotherapy plus ipilimumab. These receptor sequences come from a human donor with non-small cell lung cancer who had a partial response to radiotherapy plus ipilimumab.

The rearrangement links TRBV7-9 to TRBJ1-2; D uncertain. V was trimmed by 0 bases and J by 4 bases, leaving 6 bases between them. The germline CDR1 and CDR2 sequences are SEHNR and FQNEAQ (reference sequence). The CDR3 totals 13 residues. CDR3 sequence: CASSLADSYGYTF. DNA of the CDR3: TGTGCCAGCAGCTTAGCTGATAGCTATGGCTACACCTTC.

The chain is built from TRBV19 and TRBJ1-1; possible D gene TRBD1, 6 bases. The V end lost 4 bases, the J end lost 0 bases, and 12 bases lay between the germline ends. CDR1 and CDR2 from the germline V gene are LNHDA and SQIVND (reference sequence). The CDR3 has 15 residues. The CDR3 here is CASSTATGMNTEAFF. CDR3 bases: TGTGCCAGTAGTACCGCGACAGGAATGAACACTGAAGCTTTCTTT.

The V and J genes are TRBV29-1 and TRBJ2-1, with 9 nucleotides matching TRBD1. The CDR3 spans 15 residues. Germline loops: CDR1 SQVTM, CDR2 ANQGSEA. The trim removed 3 bases at V and 7 bases at J, leaving 10 bases unmatched. This CDR3 reads CSVDSGADRGNEQFF. The CDR3 bases are TGCAGCGTTGATTCGGGGGCGGACAGGGGTAATGAGCAGTTCTTC.

This chain connects TRBV7-9 to TRBJ2-7; weak D call: TRBD1 (6 bases). This CDR3 is 15 amino acids long. Between the trimmed V and J ends, which lost 5 bases and 2 bases, there was a span of 16 bases. Looked up from germline, CDR1 is SEHNR and CDR2 is FQNEAQ (reference sequence). The DNA of the CDR3 is TGTGCCAGCAGCCCCGGGACAAAAACTACCTACGAGCAGTACTTC. Its translation is CASSPGTKTTYEQYF.

The rearrangement uses TRBV5-1 and TRBJ2-3, with D maybe TRBD2 (6 bases). The CDR3 spans 13 residues. CDR1 SGHRS and CDR2 YFSETQ come from the germline V gene. Trimming left V 5 bases short and J 2 bases short, with 9 bases between. The CDR3 region has the DNA TGCGCCAGCAGGGAGGGCCCCACAGATACGCAGTATTTT. Translating gives CASREGPTDTQYF.

In regard to this clone: No conserved phenylalanine or tryptophan ends this CDR3, so it is likely a read error. This chain connects TRBV6-1 to TRBJ1-2; a weak D match, TRBD1 (6 bases). The CDR3 is 13 amino acids. CDR1 MNHNS and CDR2 SASEGT come from the germline V gene. Trimming cost V 1 base and J 8 bases, with 11 bases left between them. The CDR3 coding sequence is TGTGCCAGCAGTGAAGTCTCGGGGGGCGGCTACACCCTC. Amino acid sequence: CASSEVSGGGYTL.

Remarks on this clone: One end of the junction fails to match germline, which may point to a read error. The same CDR3 also results from other DNA sequences found in this sample. The V and J genes are TRBV27 and TRBJ2-2; 8 bases are a match to TRBD2. This CDR3 has 16 amino acids. Germline assignment: CDR1 MNHEY and CDR2 SMNVEV (reference sequence). Here the CDR3 DNA reads TGTGCCAGCAGTTTAGTTGCGGGGGGCGGTACCGGAGAGCTGTTTTTT. Encoded protein: CASSLVAGGGTGELFF.

J is TRBJ2-7 and V is TRBV7-9, with D perhaps TRBD2 (6 bases). V was shortened by 4 bases and J by 3 bases, with 13 bases between the two germline ends. The V gene's germline CDR1 is SEHNR and CDR2 FQNEAQ (reference sequence). The CDR3 has 14 residues. As DNA, the CDR3 is TGTGCCAGCAGCTCGGGGGTGGGGGGCTACGAGCAGTACTTC. Translating it yields CASSSGVGGYEQYF.

The sample holds a few counts of this clone. J is TRBJ1-2 and V is TRBV28; 7 bases are shared with TRBD1. The V gene's germline CDR1 is MDHEN and CDR2 SYDVKM. The junction had 16 bases not matched to a gene; V was cut back by 4 bases and J by 5 bases. The CDR3 runs 17 residues. In DNA form, the CDR3 reads TGTGCCAGCAGTTCTCCCGCGGGACAGCCTCGAGGGTATGGCTACACCTTC. This codes for CASSSPAGQPRGYGYTF.

The gene calls are TRBV19 and TRBJ2-3; 9 positions match TRBD2. Germline CDR1 is LNHDA and CDR2 is SQIVND (reference sequence). With V trimmed by 6 bases and J by 5 bases, 12 bases remained unmatched. This CDR3 contains 16 residues. The CDR3 DNA reads as TGTGCCAGTAGCCCCCAGGCGGGGGGGCCGGGAGATACGCAGTATTTT. It is translated as CASSPQAGGPGDTQYF.

Here the CDR3 reads CASSVWGQGDGEQYF. The CDR3 nucleotides are TGTGCCAGCAGCGTTTGGGGACAGGGGGATGGGGAGCAGTACTTC. The J gene is TRBJ2-5, the V gene TRBV9; the match to TRBD1 covers 11 bases. Germline V lookup: CDR1 SGDLS, CDR2 YYNGEE. The CDR3 has 15 residues. V gave up 2 bases and J gave up 11 bases; unmatched junction bases: 11.

The chain carries TRBV4-1 and TRBJ2-5; 8 bases agree with TRBD2. Germline V CDR1 and CDR2: MGHRA, YSYEKL. With 2 bases clipped from V and 5 bases from J, the junction kept 7 bases outside the gene matches. The CDR3 covers 15 residues. CDR3 bases: TGCGCCAGCAGCCAAATCGGGGGGGCCGGGGAGACCCAGTACTTC. Its translation is CASSQIGGAGETQYF.

The chain recombines TRBV27 with TRBJ2-1; 10 bases agree with TRBD2. The CDR3 has 18 amino acids. Looked up from germline, CDR1 is MNHEY and CDR2 is SMNVEV (reference sequence). J was trimmed by 4 bases and V by 2 bases; bases with no gene match: 11. The CDR3 sequence: CASSLLGLRTSGYNEQFF. DNA of the CDR3: TGTGCCAGCAGTTTACTCGGTTTGCGGACTAGCGGTTACAATGAGCAGTTCTTC.

The CDR3 bases are TGTGCCAGCTCACCTGAGGACAACAACTCCTACGAGCAGTACTTC. Protein sequence: CASSPEDNNSYEQYF. The V gene is TRBV18, the J gene TRBJ2-7; TRBD1 is a possible D gene (5 bases). The CDR3 extends over 15 amino acids. V was pared by 3 bases and J by 0 bases, with 12 bases between. Germline V lookup: CDR1 KGHSH, CDR2 LQKENI. The full variable domain, completed using reference TRBV18 and TRBJ2-7, is NAGVMQNPRHLVRRRGQEARLRCSPMKGHSHVYWYRQLPEEGLKFMVYLQKENIIDESGMPKERFSAEFPKEGPSILRIQQVVRGDSAAYFCASSPEDNNSYEQYFGPGTRLTVT.

The chain is built from TRBV5-1 and TRBJ1-1, with D maybe TRBD1 (6 bases). V lost 2 bases, J lost 1 base, and 9 bases lay in between. Germline V gene sequence: CDR1 SGHRS, CDR2 YFSETQ. The CDR3 contains 14 residues. The DNA for the CDR3 is TGCGCCAGCAGCTTTGGACAGTCGAACACTGAAGCTTTCTTT. It translates to CASSFGQSNTEAFF.

This clone has more than one count but fewer than ten. The V call is TRBV5-4, the J call TRBJ2-2; 9 nucleotides match TRBD2. The CDR3 runs to 17 residues. After removal of 4 bases from V and 3 bases from J, the junction contained 10 bases not matched to a gene. Per germline, CDR1 SGHNT and CDR2 YYREEE (reference sequence). The CDR3 coding sequence is TGTGCCAGCAGCCCGGGGGAGGGACTAGCTGACACCGGGGAGCTGTTTTTT. Translating it yields CASSPGEGLADTGELFF.

The rearrangement uses TRBV29-1 and TRBJ2-7, with D perhaps TRBD2 (6 bases). Trimming left V 7 bases short and J 0 bases short, with 13 bases between. The CDR3 extends over 13 amino acids. CDR1 and CDR2 from the germline V gene are SQVTM and ANQGSEA. CDR3 in DNA: TGCAGCGGTTCCGCGGGAACCTCCTACGAGCAGTACTTC. Amino acid sequence: CSGSAGTSYEQYF.

The chain is built from TRBV6-5 and TRBJ1-1; possible D gene TRBD1, 5 bases. This CDR3 has 13 amino acids. Trimming pared 5 bases from V and 5 bases from J, leaving 12 bases between. Germline assignment: CDR1 MNHEY and CDR2 SVGAGI. The CDR3 spells CASSRGLWTEAFF. For the CDR3, the DNA is TGTGCCAGCAGTAGGGGATTGTGGACTGAAGCTTTCTTT.

The chain has TRBV6-1 and TRBJ2-7, with D maybe TRBD1 (6 bases). The CDR3 totals 14 residues. Per germline, CDR1 MNHNS and CDR2 SASEGT. V lost 8 bases to trimming and J lost 0 bases, with 14 bases between them. Here the CDR3 DNA reads TGTGCCAGCGGAAGGGGGACCAGCTCCTACGAGCAGTACTTC. Its protein is CASGRGTSSYEQYF.